These T cell receptor beta chains were read from a single sample in a study of blood T cell repertoires in COVID-19. Produced via immunoSEQ multiplex PCR; TCRdb's table is partial and in-frame only. The sample holds 300,000 to 350,000 clones, roughly 87% seen once. Sequenced input: peripheral blood. Receptors were obtained from a man aged 25-45 years with COVID-19, enrolled during active disease. CDR3s include the opening cysteine and the closing phenylalanine or tryptophan. Fields, in order: clone size, D gene, J gene, V gene, CDR3 DNA, CDR3 protein. The D gene is left open where the match is weak. The listing skips clone size in some rows; elsewhere it reads once, few, many or a size class.

>.|.|TRBJ1-5|TRBV27
TGTGCCAGCAGTTTATCGGGGGGGGGTCAGCCCCAGCATTTT
CASSLSGGGQPQHF
>.|TRBD1|TRBJ2-2|TRBV24-1
TGTGCCACCAGTCGAAATACCGGGACAGGGGGCACCGGGGAGCTGTTTTTT
CATSRNTGTGGTGELFF
>.|.|TRBJ1-5|TRBV5-5
TGTGCCAGCAGCCAAACCAGGATGAGCAATCAGCCCCAGCATTTT
CASSQTRMSNQPQHF
>.|TRBD1|TRBJ1-4|TRBV7-2
TGTGCCAGCAGCCTGGACAGGATTGATGAAAAACTGTTTTTT
CASSLDRIDEKLFF
>.|TRBD1|TRBJ1-4|TRBV30
TGTGCCTGGAGTGTTAAGGGGGCGGCTAATGAAAAACTGTTTTTT
CAWSVKGAANEKLFF
>.|TRBD2|TRBJ2-5|TRBV7-2
TGTGCCAGCAGCTTAATCCATAGCGGGGGGCGGGAGACCCAGTACTTC
CASSLIHSGGRETQYF
>once|.|TRBJ2-7|TRBV5-1
TGCGCCAGCAGCTTGGGTCAGGCCCTCTCCTACGAGCAGTACTTC
CASSLGQALSYEQYF
>.|TRBD2|TRBJ2-1|TRBV7-9
TGTGCCAGCAGCTTGGGGAGTAGCGGGACGCTCAATGAGCAGTTCTTC
CASSLGSSGTLNEQFF
>few|.|TRBJ2-7|TRBV11-2
TGTGCCAGCAGCTTAGATCCACAGGTCGTTACCTACGAGCAGTACTTC
CASSLDPQVVTYEQYF
>.|.|TRBJ2-3|TRBV27
TGTGCCAGCAGTTCAACAGATACGCAGTATTTT
CASSSTDTQYF
>once|TRBD1|TRBJ2-3|TRBV5-6
TGTGCCAGCAGCTGGAGGACAGGGCGAGGGCCAGATACGCAGTATTTT
CASSWRTGRGPDTQYF
>.|TRBD1|TRBJ1-1|TRBV5-1
TGCGCCAGCAGCTTAGGACAGGGTCGCACTGAAGCTTTCTTT
CASSLGQGRTEAFF
>.|.|TRBJ1-5|TRBV7-2
TGTGCCAGCAGCTTCAGTGGAGGGAATGGTCAGCCCCAGCATTTT
CASSFSGGNGQPQHF
>.|TRBD1|TRBJ2-7|TRBV28
TGTGCCAGCAGTGCGCCGGGACAGGGTATTTACGAGCAGTACTTC
CASSAPGQGIYEQYF
>.|.|TRBJ2-1|TRBV5-4
TGTGCCAGCAGCTCCCGACAGGGCAAAAAGGTCGGGGGGCAGTTCTTC
CASSSRQGKKVGGQFF
>.|.|TRBJ1-5|TRBV4-1
TGCGCCAGCAGCCACCCGGGTCTTAGCAATCAGCCCCAGCATTTT
CASSHPGLSNQPQHF
>few|.|TRBJ2-7|TRBV7-6
TGTGCCAGCAGCCCCGGGGACATCTACGAGCAGTACTTC
CASSPGDIYEQYF
>.|.|TRBJ2-2|TRBV7-3
TGTGCCAGCAGCCGCCAGGGAGAGGGGGTGGGCACCGGGGAGCTGTTTTTT
CASSRQGEGVGTGELFF
>.|.|TRBJ2-3|TRBV6-5
TGTGCCAGCAGTTACTCGAAAGGGGCAGATACGCAGTATTTT
CASSYSKGADTQYF
>.|TRBD1|TRBJ1-4|TRBV5-8
TGTGCCAGCAGCTTACCGGACAGGGATGAAAAACTGTTTTTT
CASSLPDRDEKLFF
>.|TRBD2|TRBJ2-2|TRBV6-1
TGTGCCAGCAGTGCCGCTCAGCGGGGGGGCCCGAACACCGGGGAGCTGTTTTTT
CASSAAQRGGPNTGELFF
>.|TRBD1|TRBJ1-2|TRBV28
TGTGCCAGCAGTTGGCGGACAGGGGTCCCCTTTAACTATGGCTACACCTTC
CASSWRTGVPFNYGYTF
>.|.|TRBJ1-1|TRBV15
TGTGCCACCAGCAGAGATCAGAGGGACACTGAAGCTTTCTTT
CATSRDQRDTEAFF
>.|.|TRBJ1-1|TRBV4-1
TGCGCCAGCAGCCAAGCGGAGAGACTGGGAGCTTTCTTT
CASSQAERLGAFF
>.|TRBD2|TRBJ2-7|TRBV28
TGTGCCAGCAGTTTATACGCTAGCGGGAGTTACGAGCAGTACTTC
CASSLYASGSYEQYF
>.|TRBD2|TRBJ2-7|TRBV7-8
TGTGCCAGCAGCCTTGTCGCTAGCGGGAGAGCCGAGCAGTACTTC
CASSLVASGRAEQYF
>.|.|TRBJ1-3|TRBV29-1
TGCAGCGTTTGGGGGGACTCTGGAAACACCATATATTTT
CSVWGDSGNTIYF
>.|.|TRBJ1-2|TRBV6-2/TRBV6-3
TGTGCCAGCAGCAATAGGCTCGACATTGGCTACACCTTC
CASSNRLDIGYTF
>.|.|TRBJ2-5|TRBV4-3
TGCGCCAGCAGCCCCCAGACTCAGGGATGGGGCGAGACCCAGTACTTC
CASSPQTQGWGETQYF
>.|.|TRBJ1-1|TRBV18
TGTGCCAGCTCACCAGAGGCCACTGAAGCTTTCTTT
CASSPEATEAFF
>.|TRBD1|TRBJ2-1|TRBV4-3
TGCGCCAGCAGCCAGTCCGGGACAGGAGCATACAATGAGCAGTTCTTC
CASSQSGTGAYNEQFF
>.|TRBD1|TRBJ1-1|TRBV4-1
TGCGCCAGCAGCCAAGCACCGGGACAGGGACTTTCGGACACTGAAGCTTTCTTT
CASSQAPGQGLSDTEAFF
>.|TRBD2|TRBJ2-3|TRBV5-1
TGCGCCAGCAGCTCACGGACTAGCGCAGATACGCAGTATTTT
CASSSRTSADTQYF
>.|.|TRBJ1-1|TRBV28
TGTGCCAGCAGTTCAGGGGCCTCGAACACTGAAGCTTTCTTT
CASSSGASNTEAFF
>.|.|TRBJ2-3|TRBV7-3
TGTGCCAGCAGCTTATCGGGTTGGAGCGATACGCAGTATTTT
CASSLSGWSDTQYF
>.|TRBD1|TRBJ2-7|TRBV15
TGTGCCACCAGCAAGGGACAGTCCCTTACCTACGAGCAGTACTTC
CATSKGQSLTYEQYF
>.|.|TRBJ2-3|TRBV7-2
TGTGCCAGCAGCTTAATGGTAGCACTAGGCACAGATACGCAGTATTTT
CASSLMVALGTDTQYF
>.|TRBD2|TRBJ2-3|TRBV5-6
TGTGCCAGCAGCCTGGGACTAGCGGGTAGCACAGATACGCAGTATTTT
CASSLGLAGSTDTQYF
>.|.|TRBJ2-3|TRBV14
TGTGCCAGCAGCCAAGATTGGGTAGCGGATACGCAGTATTTT
CASSQDWVADTQYF
>.|.|TRBJ2-7|TRBV18
TGTGCCAGCTCACCTAACCAGGATGGCGAGCAGTACTTC
CASSPNQDGEQYF
>.|TRBD2|TRBJ2-7|TRBV7-9
TGTGCCAGCAGCTCCCCGCTAGCGGGAGCCAACGAGCAGTACTTC
CASSSPLAGANEQYF
>.|TRBD1|TRBJ2-7|TRBV7-2
TGTGCCAGCAGCTTGGGGGACAGGGGTTTTTACGAGCAGTACTTC
CASSLGDRGFYEQYF
>.|TRBD1|TRBJ1-1|TRBV18
TGTGCCAGCTCACCATGGACAGGGGAGACTGAAGCTTTCTTT
CASSPWTGETEAFF
>.|TRBD2|TRBJ2-1|TRBV7-7
TGTGCCAGCAGCACCAGACTAGCGGGAGGGGACAATGAGCAGTTCTTC
CASSTRLAGGDNEQFF
>.|TRBD1|TRBJ1-1|TRBV4-1
TGCGCCAGCGGCTTCGGTACAGGGGGCATGAGGGGCACTGAAGCTTTCTTT
CASGFGTGGMRGTEAFF
>once|TRBD1|TRBJ2-3|TRBV23-1
TGCGCCAGCAGTCAACCGACAGGGGGCTTCGATACGCAGTATTTT
CASSQPTGGFDTQYF
>.|TRBD1|TRBJ1-1|TRBV29-1
TGCAGCGTTCGAACCTTCCGGGACAGGGCGAACACTGAAGCTTTCTTT
CSVRTFRDRANTEAFF
>once|TRBD1|TRBJ2-5|TRBV6-2/TRBV6-3
TGTGCCAGCAGTTTGACCGGGACAGCACAAGAGACCCAGTACTTC
CASSLTGTAQETQYF
>.|.|TRBJ2-7|TRBV5-6
TGTGCCAGCAGCTTGTACCGGGACACCTTCTACGAGCAGTACTTC
CASSLYRDTFYEQYF
>.|TRBD1|TRBJ1-4|TRBV19
TGTGCCAGTAGTGCTCAATCCCCCGGGACAGGGAGAGAAAAACTGTTTTTT
CASSAQSPGTGREKLFF
>.|TRBD2|TRBJ2-3|TRBV11-2
TGTGCCAGCAGCTTAGACGCCCAGCGGGGGGTTGAAGATACGCAGTATTTT
CASSLDAQRGVEDTQYF
>.|TRBD1|TRBJ1-1|TRBV2
TGTGCCAGCAGTGACTTCCGGGACAGGGGGTTTCAAACTGAAGCTTTCTTT
CASSDFRDRGFQTEAFF
>.|.|TRBJ2-5|TRBV24-1
TGTGCCACCAGTGATCCACGACAGGGAGGAGAGACCCAGTACTTC
CATSDPRQGGETQYF
>.|.|TRBJ2-7|TRBV5-1
TGCGCCAGCAGCTTGGACGGGGCCCAGGGGGAGCAGTACTTC
CASSLDGAQGEQYF
>.|TRBD1|TRBJ2-5|TRBV6-6
TGTGCCAGCAGTTACCCGCAGGGGACAGGGCAAGAGACCCAGTACTTC
CASSYPQGTGQETQYF
>.|.|TRBJ1-5|TRBV6-6
TGTGCCAGCAGGACAGATAGCAATCAGCCCCAGCATTTT
CASRTDSNQPQHF
>.|TRBD2|TRBJ2-7|TRBV19
TGTGCCACCAGGGCGGGAGGTTACTACGAGCAGTACTTC
CATRAGGYYEQYF
>once|.|TRBJ2-3|TRBV7-3
TGTGCCAGCAGTCCTCACCAAGAGGATACGCAGTATTTT
CASSPHQEDTQYF
>.|TRBD2|TRBJ2-3|TRBV5-1
TGCGCCAGCAGCGCACCCCAAAGCGGGAGGGTTCTAGCCACAGATACGCAGTATTTT
CASSAPQSGRVLATDTQYF
>.|TRBD2|TRBJ2-5|TRBV29-1
TGCAGCGTTGTTGTTAGCGGGGCCCCACAAGAGACCCAGTACTTC
CSVVVSGAPQETQYF